This T cell receptor beta chain was obtained from a study of T cells after yellow fever vaccination. J lost 1 base, V lost 6 bases, and 8 bases had no gene match. The length of the CDR3 is 14 residues. Germline CDR1 DFQATT, CDR2 SNEGSKA (reference sequence). TCRdb ran MiXCR on the 5' RACE reads and lists one entry per CDR3 protein. The table has about 340,000 distinct CDR3 sequences, roughly 4% seen once. This clonotype was picked up a small number of times. V is TRBV20-1 and J is TRBJ1-1; 7 positions agree with TRBD1. The sequence was obtained from a man younger than 35 who received the YFV17D yellow fever vaccine. The source material was PBMCs, sampled 5 days after the yellow fever booster vaccination. Here the CDR3 DNA reads TGCAGTGCCGCGCCTGGGACAGCGAACACTGAAGCTTTCTTT. Its translation is CSAAPGTANTEAFF.